The 7 T cell receptor beta chains below come from one sample, sequenced in a study of shared clonotypes between healthy human individuals. Profiled with immunoSEQ multiplex PCR; TCRdb holds only in-frame clones, not every one. The sample has 950,000 to 1,100,000 clones, under 80% seen once. The sequenced sample consisted of memory CD4+ T cells sorted from blood. This sample's subset: CD45RA-negative fraction. The receptor source for this set is a man between 18 and 29 years old in good health.

The gene calls are TRBV5-1 and TRBJ2-1, with 7 bases fitting TRBD2. The CDR3 is 16 amino acids. J gave up 7 bases and V 3 bases, and 13 bases lay outside the gene matches. CDR1 SGHRS and CDR2 YFSETQ come from the germline V gene. Here the CDR3 reads CASSSTGLAALNEQFF. CDR3 nucleotide sequence: TGCGCCAGCAGCTCCACCGGGCTAGCGGCCCTTAATGAGCAGTTCTTC.

Note on this clone: The same CDR3 can be traced to other DNA sequences in this sample. The V call is TRBV2, the J call TRBJ1-2; 8 bases fit TRBD1. Per the germline V gene, CDR1 is SNHLY and CDR2 is FYNNEI. The CDR3 extends over 14 amino acids. V was pared by 3 bases and J by 5 bases, with 5 bases of the junction left unmatched. The CDR3 sequence is CASSDGTGGYGYTF. The CDR3 DNA sequence: TGTGCCAGCAGTGATGGAACAGGGGGGTATGGCTACACCTTC.

As for this clone: This is likely an artifact of a read error, given a far larger clone one base away. The chain carries TRBV7-2 and TRBJ1-1; 7 positions match TRBD1. The CDR3 is 15 residues long. With V trimmed by 1 base and J by 0 bases, 2 bases remained unmatched. CDR1 is SGHTA, CDR2 FQGNSA, per germline. The chain's CDR3 is CASSLVDRMNTEAFF. The CDR3 coding sequence is TGTGCCAGCAGCTTAGTGGACAGGATGAACACTGAAGCTTTCTTT.

With respect to this clone: This same CDR3 is encoded by further DNA sequences in the sample. The V gene is TRBV5-1, the J gene TRBJ1-6; 8 bases align to TRBD1. J lost 10 bases, V lost 0 bases, and 0 bases had no gene match. This CDR3 is 13 amino acids long. CDR1 is SGHRS, CDR2 YFSETQ, per germline. CDR3 sequence (DNA): TGCGCCAGCAGCTTGGGGGACAGGTCACCCCTCCACTTT. Protein: CASSLGDRSPLHF. Complete variable domain (other parts from reference TRBV5-1 and TRBJ1-6): KAGVTQTPRYLIKTRGQQVTLSCSPISGHRSVSWYQQTPGQGLQFLFEYFSETQRNKGNFPGRFSGRQFSNSRSEMNVSTLELGDSALYLCASSLGDRSPLHFGNGTRLTVT.

This rearrangement joins TRBV6-1 to TRBJ1-5, with TRBD1 matching over 8 bases. J was trimmed by 9 bases and V by 5 bases; bases with no gene match: 6. CDR1 and CDR2 (germline): MNHNS, SASEGT. The CDR3 runs to 13 residues. In nucleotides, the CDR3 is TGTGCCAGCAGTAAAGACAGGGGAAGGCCCCAGCATTTT. This sequence encodes CASSKDRGRPQHF.

The J gene is TRBJ2-6, the V gene TRBV5-6; D gene uncertain. V lost 0 bases and J lost 0, with 7 bases in between. CDR3 length: 16 residues. Germline assignment: CDR1 SGHDT and CDR2 YYEEEE. Here the CDR3 DNA reads TGTGCCAGCAGCTTGGGTTTCGACTCTGGGGCCAACGTCCTGACTTTC. This codes for CASSLGFDSGANVLTF.

The rearrangement uses TRBV28 and TRBJ1-2, with TRBD1 as a possible D gene (5 bases). CDR1 and CDR2 from the germline V gene are MDHEN and SYDVKM. The CDR3 is 16 amino acids. Between the trimmed V and J ends, which lost 4 bases and 4 bases, there was a span of 19 bases. DNA for the CDR3: TGTGCCAGCAGTTCCCCCGCTCCGGGGGATATCTATGGCTACACCTTC. It codes for CASSSPAPGDIYGYTF.